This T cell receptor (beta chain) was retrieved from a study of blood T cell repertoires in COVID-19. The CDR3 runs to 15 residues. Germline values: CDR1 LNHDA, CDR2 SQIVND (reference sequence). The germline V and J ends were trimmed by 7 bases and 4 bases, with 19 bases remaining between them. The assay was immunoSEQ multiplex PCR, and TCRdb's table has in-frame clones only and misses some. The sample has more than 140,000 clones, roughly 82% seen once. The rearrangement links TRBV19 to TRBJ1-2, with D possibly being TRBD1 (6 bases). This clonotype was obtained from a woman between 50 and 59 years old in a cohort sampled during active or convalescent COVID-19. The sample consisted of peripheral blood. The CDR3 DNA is TGTGCCAGTACTCCACCCCTGGACAGTCTCTATGGCTACACCTTC. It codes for CASTPPLDSLYGYTF.